The 20 T cell receptor beta chains below all came from one sample that was sequenced in a study of shared clonotypes between healthy human individuals. Libraries were prepared by immunoSEQ multiplex PCR; TCRdb keeps only in-frame clonotypes and omits some of them. The sample shows over a million clones, about 80% of them seen only once. Sequences were obtained from memory CD4+ T cells from PBMCs. Sample subset: CD45RA-negative fraction. The source of these receptors is a man aged 18 to 30 in good health. Some clones in this sample may be carry-over from other donors' samples.

The CDR3 DNA follows: TGTGCCAGCTCACCAAATCGCGCGACTCTAGGGAACGAGCAGTACTTC. As protein: CASSPNRATLGNEQYF. The chain combines TRBV18 with TRBJ2-7; D remains unclear. V shed 2 bases and J shed 5 bases, with 19 bases lying between them. The CDR3 loop spans 16 amino acids. The germline V gene has CDR1 KGHSH and CDR2 LQKENI. Looking up the rest from reference TRBV18 and TRBJ2-7 gives the full variable domain: NAGVMQNPRHLVRRRGQEARLRCSPMKGHSHVYWYRQLPEEGLKFMVYLQKENIIDESGMPKERFSAEFPKEGPSILRIQQVVRGDSAAYFCASSPNRATLGNEQYFGPGTRLTVT.

This clone showed up just once. This sequence joins TRBV6-1 and TRBJ2-1; D gene uncertain. V was pared by 7 bases and J by 8 bases, with 18 bases between. The CDR3 is 14 amino acids. Germline CDR1 and CDR2: MNHNS and SASEGT. CDR3 protein: CASKRDFGIDEQFF. In DNA, the CDR3 is TGTGCCAGCAAGCGAGACTTCGGTATCGATGAGCAGTTCTTC.

The rearrangement uses TRBV6-6 and TRBJ1-3; possibly TRBD1 for D (6 bases). This CDR3 spans 15 amino acids. V was pared by 2 bases and J by 2 bases, with 10 bases between. Germline values: CDR1 MNHNY, CDR2 SVGAGI (reference sequence). The DNA for the CDR3 is TGTGCCAGCAGTTACGACGGGGGGCCTGGAAACACCATATATTTT. It specifies CASSYDGGPGNTIYF.

The chain is built from TRBV5-3 and TRBJ2-3; 8 nucleotides align to TRBD2. TRBV5-3 is labeled an ORF, and its function is uncertain. After removal of 0 bases from V and 3 bases from J, the junction contained 12 bases not matched to a gene. The CDR3 runs 18 residues. The DNA for the CDR3 is TGTGCCAGAAGCTTGGGGTCGGAGCGGGAGATGCTGACAGATACGCAGTATTTT. Translation gives CARSLGSEREMLTDTQYF.

The chain employs TRBV18 and TRBJ2-1; 7 positions agree with TRBD2. This CDR3 spans 14 amino acids. The junction had 5 bases not matched to a gene; V was cut back by 1 base and J by 8 bases. Germline CDR1 is KGHSH and CDR2 is LQKENI. Written as DNA, the CDR3 is TGTGCCAGCTCACCACGGGGGGGGTTGGATGAGCAGTTCTTC. Protein sequence: CASSPRGGLDEQFF.

This clone has only one observation. Within the sample, other DNA sequences also encode this same CDR3. This rearrangement joins TRBV28 to TRBJ2-1; 12 nucleotides match TRBD2. Unmatched junction bases numbered 3, after V lost 5 bases and J lost 1 base. The germline CDR1 and CDR2 sequences are MDHEN and SYDVKM. CDR3 length: 16 residues. The CDR3 DNA sequence: TGTGCCAGCAGTCTAGCGGGAGGGGGATCCTACAATGAGCAGTTCTTC. It encodes CASSLAGGGSYNEQFF.

The CDR3 protein is CASSPVGGNYEQYF. The CDR3 DNA reads as TGTGCCAGCAGCCCAGTTGGGGGGAACTACGAGCAGTACTTC. The V gene is TRBV2, the J gene TRBJ2-7; tentative D call: TRBD2 (6 bases). Germline V gene lookup returns CDR1 SNHLY and CDR2 FYNNEI. The CDR3 contains 14 residues. V shed 6 bases and J shed 3 bases, with 15 bases lying between them. Complete variable domain (other parts from reference TRBV2 and TRBJ2-7): EPEVTQTPSHQVTQMGQEVILRCVPISNHLYFYWYRQILGQKVEFLVSFYNNEISEKSEIFDDQFSVERPDGSNFTLKIRSTKLEDSAMYFCASSPVGGNYEQYFGPGTRLTVT.

This sequence joins TRBV18 and TRBJ1-5; D possibly corresponds to TRBD1 (6 bases). The CDR3 has 15 amino acids. CDR1 KGHSH and CDR2 LQKENI come from the germline V gene. V was pared by 3 bases and J by 7 bases, with 16 bases between. The DNA for the CDR3 is TGTGCCAGCTCACCGTCCCAAGGGGGGGTCCAGCCCCAGCATTTT. Translation: CASSPSQGGVQPQHF.

This clone was counted only a few times. The rearrangement joins TRBV6-1 to TRBJ1-1; the D is unclear. V lost 1 base and J lost 1, with 4 bases in between. The germline CDR1 and CDR2 sequences are MNHNS and SASEGT. This CDR3 has 13 residues. CDR3 protein: CASSEDANTEAFF. For the CDR3, the DNA is TGTGCCAGCAGTGAAGATGCGAACACTGAAGCTTTCTTT.

V is TRBV2 and J is TRBJ1-1; unclear D gene. Germline CDR1 reads SNHLY; CDR2 reads FYNNEI. Deletions cut 7 bases from V and 0 bases from J, with 9 bases between. The CDR3 sequence is 13 residues long. CDR3 in amino acids: CASMTQLNTEAFF. Written as DNA, the CDR3 is TGTGCCAGCATGACACAGCTGAACACTGAAGCTTTCTTT.

The rearrangement links TRBV9 to TRBJ2-2, with 8 bases that match TRBD2. Germline CDR1 is SGDLS and CDR2 is YYNGEE. The CDR3 sequence is 15 residues long. Trimming at V came to 5 bases and at J to 0 bases, leaving 3 bases not matched to a gene. CDR3 residues: CASRRLATNTGELFF. In DNA form, the CDR3 reads TGTGCCAGCAGAAGACTAGCGACGAACACCGGGGAGCTGTTTTTT.

This clone was seen a few times. This sequence joins TRBV5-1 and TRBJ2-2, with 10 bases that match TRBD1. Trimming took 7 bases from V and 6 from J; bases not matched to a gene: 9. The germline CDR1 and CDR2 sequences are SGHRS and YFSETQ. The CDR3 is made up of 15 amino acids. Here the CDR3 reads CASRTGTGVAGELFF. CDR3 bases: TGCGCCAGCCGGACCGGGACAGGGGTCGCCGGGGAGCTGTTTTTT.

This chain's CDR3 is CASSGSYSGNTIYF. As DNA, the CDR3 is TGTGCCAGCAGCGGAAGTTACTCTGGAAACACCATATATTTT. J is TRBJ1-3 and V is TRBV7-9; D remains ambiguous. Germline CDR1 reads SEHNR; CDR2 reads FQNEAQ (reference sequence). Deletions cut 5 bases from V and 0 bases from J, with 8 bases between. The CDR3 has 14 amino acids.

This clone was seen a single time. The rearrangement links TRBV5-1 to TRBJ2-3; TRBD2 aligns across 8 bases. This CDR3 region has 16 residues. From germline, CDR1 is SGHRS and CDR2 YFSETQ. The V segment lost 2 bases and the J segment 3 bases; nucleotides outside the gene matches: 8. CDR3 protein: CASSLSGSALTDTQYF. Here the CDR3 DNA reads TGCGCCAGCAGCTTAAGCGGGAGCGCCCTGACAGATACGCAGTATTTT.

The chain employs TRBV4-2 and TRBJ2-7, with 11 bases that match TRBD2. The trim removed 0 bases at V and 3 bases at J, leaving 1 base unmatched. The V gene's germline CDR1 is LGHNA and CDR2 YNFKEQ. The CDR3 runs 15 residues. CDR3 DNA sequence: TGTGCCAGCAGCCAAGAAGGGACTAGCGGCTACGAGCAGTACTTC. It specifies CASSQEGTSGYEQYF.

This chain links TRBV5-6 with TRBJ1-1, with D tentatively TRBD1 (5 bases). The CDR3 is 14 residues long. V gave up 3 bases and J gave up 3 bases, with 12 bases separating them. Germline assignment: CDR1 SGHDT and CDR2 YYEEEE. The CDR3 here is CASSWTLGDTEAFF. The CDR3 region has the DNA TGTGCCAGCAGCTGGACCCTGGGGGACACTGAAGCTTTCTTT.

A single count supports this clone. The rearrangement uses TRBV10-3 and TRBJ2-3, with 9 nucleotides matching TRBD2. V gave up 6 bases and J gave up 2 bases; unmatched junction bases: 12. This CDR3 region has 17 residues. The germline V gene encodes CDR1 ENHRY and CDR2 SYGVKD. In nucleotides, the CDR3 is TGTGCCATCAGGCCCTCATCTAGCGGGGACCCCACAGATACGCAGTATTTT. Its translation is CAIRPSSSGDPTDTQYF.

This clone was recorded once. V usage is TRBV5-1 and J usage is TRBJ2-5; 10 bases fit TRBD1. This CDR3 is built from 17 residues. The ends lost 4 bases at V and 4 bases at J; junction bases unmatched: 13. CDR1 is SGHRS and CDR2 is YFSETQ in the germline V gene. For the CDR3, the DNA is TGCGCCAGCAGCCCGGTGGCCGGACAGGGGGGCGGAGAGACCCAGTACTTC. It yields the protein CASSPVAGQGGGETQYF.

This clone was seen just once. Here the CDR3 DNA reads TGTGCCAGCGGCCTGGACGGCATAGGAAACACCATATATTTT. It encodes CASGLDGIGNTIYF. The V call is TRBV6-5, the J call TRBJ1-3; D gene unclear. Trimming left V 8 bases short and J 4 bases short, with 15 bases between. The CDR3 spans 14 residues. CDR1 MNHEY and CDR2 SVGAGI come from the germline V gene.

J is TRBJ1-1 and V is TRBV7-9; D unclear. CDR3 length: 15 amino acids. Trimming cost V 7 bases and J 4 bases, with 19 bases left between them. CDR1 is SEHNR and CDR2 is FQNEAQ in the germline V gene (reference sequence). The CDR3, as DNA: TGTGCCAGCACTGTCGTGGGAATCCGCGGCACTGAAGCTTTCTTT. It encodes CASTVVGIRGTEAFF.